The entry that follows covers one T cell receptor (beta chain) sequence. The identical CDR3 is also encoded by other nucleotide sequences in the sample. Sorted subsets were amplified in replicate PCRs using approximately 0.2 ug DNA, tens of thousands of T cell genomes. Libraries were prepared by immunoSEQ multiplex PCR; TCRdb keeps only in-frame clonotypes and omits some of them. The sample lists 2 million to 3 million clones, approximately 90% occurring once. This entry is derived from a study of shared clonotypes between healthy human individuals. Across the whole study: CD4 naive and CD4 memory each took three plates per donor, while CD8 naive took two and CD8 memory one.

Germline V lookup: CDR1 MNHNY, CDR2 SVGAGI (reference sequence). The length of the CDR3 is 11 residues. With 5 bases removed from V and 4 bases from J, the gap between germline ends came to 3 bases. The clonotype originates from a man aged 18 to 30 in good health. The sample was naive CD4+ T cells sorted from blood. This sample's subset: CD45RA+ positively selected. The V call is TRBV6-6, the J call TRBJ1-5; the D is unclear. CDR3 sequence: CASSENQPQHF. The DNA for the CDR3 is TGTGCCAGCAGTGAGAATCAGCCCCAGCATTTT.